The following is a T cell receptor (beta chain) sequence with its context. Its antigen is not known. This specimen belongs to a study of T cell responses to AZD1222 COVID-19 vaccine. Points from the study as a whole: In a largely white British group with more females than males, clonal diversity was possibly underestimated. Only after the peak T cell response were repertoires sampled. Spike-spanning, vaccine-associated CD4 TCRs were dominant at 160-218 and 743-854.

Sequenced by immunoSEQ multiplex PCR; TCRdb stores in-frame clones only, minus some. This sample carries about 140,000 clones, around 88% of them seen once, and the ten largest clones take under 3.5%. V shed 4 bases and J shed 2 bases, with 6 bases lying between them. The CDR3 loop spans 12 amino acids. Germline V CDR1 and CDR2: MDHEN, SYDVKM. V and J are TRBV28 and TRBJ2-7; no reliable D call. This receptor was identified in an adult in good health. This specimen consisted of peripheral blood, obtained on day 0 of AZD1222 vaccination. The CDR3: CASSSTPYEQYF. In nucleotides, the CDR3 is TGTGCCAGCAGTTCAACTCCCTACGAGCAGTACTTC.